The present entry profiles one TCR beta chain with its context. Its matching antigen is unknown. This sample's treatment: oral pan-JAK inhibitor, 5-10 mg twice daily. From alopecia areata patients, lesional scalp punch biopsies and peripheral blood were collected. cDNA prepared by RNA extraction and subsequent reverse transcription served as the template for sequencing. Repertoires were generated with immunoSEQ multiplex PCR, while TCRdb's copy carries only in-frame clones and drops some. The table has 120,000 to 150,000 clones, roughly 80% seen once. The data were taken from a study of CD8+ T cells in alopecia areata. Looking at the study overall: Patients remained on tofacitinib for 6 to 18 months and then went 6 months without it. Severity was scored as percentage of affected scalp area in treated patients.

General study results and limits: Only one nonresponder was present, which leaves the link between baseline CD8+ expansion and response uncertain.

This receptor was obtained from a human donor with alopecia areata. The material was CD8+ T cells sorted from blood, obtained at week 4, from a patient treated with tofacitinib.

DNA for the CDR3: TGTGCCATCGGCCCCATGAACACTGAAGCTTTCTTT. It yields the protein CAIGPMNTEAFF. V gene TRBV10-3 combines with J gene TRBJ1-1, with D hard to call. Per the germline V gene, CDR1 is ENHRY and CDR2 is SYGVKD. The CDR3 covers 12 residues. Trimming took 8 bases from V and 0 from J, leaving 7 bases between them.